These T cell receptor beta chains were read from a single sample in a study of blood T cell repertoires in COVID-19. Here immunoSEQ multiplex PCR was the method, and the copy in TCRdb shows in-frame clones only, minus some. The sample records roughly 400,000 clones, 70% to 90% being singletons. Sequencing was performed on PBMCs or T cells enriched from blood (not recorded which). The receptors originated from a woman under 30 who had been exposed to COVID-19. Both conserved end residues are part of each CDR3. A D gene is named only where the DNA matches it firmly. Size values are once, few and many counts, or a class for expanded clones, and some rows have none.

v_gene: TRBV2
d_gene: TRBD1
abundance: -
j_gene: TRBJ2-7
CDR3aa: CASSGTGDYEQYF
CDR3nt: TGTGCCAGCAGCGGGACAGGGGACTACGAGCAGTACTTC

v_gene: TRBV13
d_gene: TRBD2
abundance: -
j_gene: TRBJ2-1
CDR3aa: CASSLNSGRGDEQFF
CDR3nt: TGTGCCAGCAGCTTAAATAGCGGGAGGGGAGATGAGCAGTTCTTC

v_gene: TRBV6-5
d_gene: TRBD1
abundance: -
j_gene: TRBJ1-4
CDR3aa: CASRTDRGHEKLFF
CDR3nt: TGTGCCAGCAGAACCGACAGGGGGCATGAAAAACTGTTTTTT

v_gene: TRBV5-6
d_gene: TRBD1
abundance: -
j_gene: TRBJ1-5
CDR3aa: CASSFGQGYQPQHF
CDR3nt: TGTGCCAGCAGCTTTGGACAGGGTTATCAGCCCCAGCATTTT

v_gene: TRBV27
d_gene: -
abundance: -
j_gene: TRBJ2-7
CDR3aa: CASSLISGGIYEQYF
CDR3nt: TGTGCCAGCAGTTTGATCAGCGGTGGTATCTACGAGCAGTACTTC

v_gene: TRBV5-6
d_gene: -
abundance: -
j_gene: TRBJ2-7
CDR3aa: CASSLAGTWGAREQYF
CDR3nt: TGTGCCAGCAGCTTGGCGGGGACATGGGGCGCGCGCGAGCAGTACTTC

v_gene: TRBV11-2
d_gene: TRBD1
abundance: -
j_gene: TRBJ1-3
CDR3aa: CASSEQGFSNTIYF
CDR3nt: TGTGCCAGCAGCGAACAGGGGTTTAGCAACACCATATATTTT

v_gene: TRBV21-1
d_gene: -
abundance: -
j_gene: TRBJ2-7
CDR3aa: CASSPALLYSHPQSSYEQYF
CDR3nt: TGTGCCAGCAGCCCCGCTTTGCTGTACAGCCACCCCCAAAGCTCCTACGAGCAGTACTTC

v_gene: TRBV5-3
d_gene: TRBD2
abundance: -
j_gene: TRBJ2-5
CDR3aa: CARSEPGLAGVPGTQYF
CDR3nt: TGTGCCAGAAGCGAACCGGGACTAGCGGGGGTCCCCGGGACCCAGTACTTC

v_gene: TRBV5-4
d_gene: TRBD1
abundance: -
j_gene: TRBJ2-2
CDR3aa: CASSLTGEATGELFF
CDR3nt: TGTGCCAGCAGCCTGACAGGGGAGGCCACCGGGGAGCTGTTTTTT

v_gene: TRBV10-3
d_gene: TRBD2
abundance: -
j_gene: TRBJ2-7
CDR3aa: CAISEGGEGTGGYEQYF
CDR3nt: TGTGCCATCAGTGAGGGGGGCGAAGGGACGGGAGGGTACGAGCAGTACTTC

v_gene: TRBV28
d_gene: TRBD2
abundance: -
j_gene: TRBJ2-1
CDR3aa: CASSSGGVNEQFF
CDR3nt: TGTGCCAGCTCTTCCGGGGGGGTAAATGAGCAGTTCTTC

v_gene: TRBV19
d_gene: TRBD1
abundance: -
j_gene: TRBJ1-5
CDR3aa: CASRVYRGHQQPQHF
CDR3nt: TGTGCCAGTAGGGTCTACAGGGGACATCAGCAGCCCCAGCATTTT

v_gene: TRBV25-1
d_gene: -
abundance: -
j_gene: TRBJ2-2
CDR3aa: CASSPEAREKNSGELFF
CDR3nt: TGTGCCAGCAGCCCAGAGGCCAGGGAAAAAAATTCCGGGGAGCTGTTTTTT

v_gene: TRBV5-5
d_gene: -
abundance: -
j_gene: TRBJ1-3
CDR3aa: CASSLLIGQGSGNTIYF
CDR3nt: TGTGCCAGCAGCTTGTTAATTGGGCAGGGCTCTGGAAACACCATATATTTT

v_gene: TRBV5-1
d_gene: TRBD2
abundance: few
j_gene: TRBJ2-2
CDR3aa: CASSQWTSGNTGELFF
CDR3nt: TGCGCCAGCAGCCAATGGACTAGCGGTAACACCGGGGAGCTGTTTTTT

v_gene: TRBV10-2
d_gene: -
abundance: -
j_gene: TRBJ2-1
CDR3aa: CATRSGGTYNEQFF
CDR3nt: TGCGCCACCAGGTCAGGGGGGACCTACAATGAGCAGTTCTTC

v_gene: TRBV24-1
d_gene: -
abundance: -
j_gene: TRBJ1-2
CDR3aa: CATGDTIYGYTF
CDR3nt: TGTGCCACCGGGGACACGATCTATGGCTACACCTTC

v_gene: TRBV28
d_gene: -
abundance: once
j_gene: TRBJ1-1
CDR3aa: CASTPGQYTEAFF
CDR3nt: TGTGCCAGCACCCCAGGGCAGTACACTGAAGCTTTCTTT

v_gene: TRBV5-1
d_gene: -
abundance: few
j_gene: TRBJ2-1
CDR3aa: CASSPADSYNEQFF
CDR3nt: TGCGCCAGCAGCCCAGCGGACTCCTACAATGAGCAGTTCTTC

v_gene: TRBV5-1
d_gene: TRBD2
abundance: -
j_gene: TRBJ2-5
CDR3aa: CASSLEDAGTTPHGTQYF
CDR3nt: TGCGCCAGCAGCCTAGAAGACGCCGGGACTACCCCCCATGGGACCCAGTACTTC

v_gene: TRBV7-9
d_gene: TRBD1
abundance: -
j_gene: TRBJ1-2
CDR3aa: CASSLGDRGDGYTF
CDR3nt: TGTGCCAGCAGCTTAGGGGACAGGGGGGATGGCTACACCTTC

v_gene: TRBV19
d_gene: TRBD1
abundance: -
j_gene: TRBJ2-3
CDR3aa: CASSIWTGGTDTQYF
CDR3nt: TGTGCCAGTAGTATATGGACAGGGGGCACAGATACGCAGTATTTT

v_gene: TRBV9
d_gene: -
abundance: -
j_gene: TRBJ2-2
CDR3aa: CASSVVDSRYAGELFF
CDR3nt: TGTGCCAGCAGCGTAGTAGATAGCCGATACGCCGGGGAGCTGTTTTTT

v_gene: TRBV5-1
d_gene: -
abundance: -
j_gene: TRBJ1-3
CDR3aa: CASSFDGEYSGNTIYF
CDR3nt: TGCGCCAGCAGCTTTGACGGAGAATACTCTGGAAACACCATATATTTT

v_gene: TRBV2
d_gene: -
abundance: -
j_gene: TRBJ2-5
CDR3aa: CASSLLAQETQYF
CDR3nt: TGTGCCAGCAGTTTACTAGCCCAAGAGACCCAGTACTTC

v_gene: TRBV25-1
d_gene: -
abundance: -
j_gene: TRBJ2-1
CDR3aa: CASSAQGTAYNEQFF
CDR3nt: TGTGCCAGCAGTGCCCAGGGGACGGCTTACAATGAGCAGTTCTTC

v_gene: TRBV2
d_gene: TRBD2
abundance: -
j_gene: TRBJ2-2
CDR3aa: CASSERLAGTGELFF
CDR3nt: TGTGCCAGCAGTGAAAGGCTAGCGGGGACCGGGGAGCTGTTTTTT

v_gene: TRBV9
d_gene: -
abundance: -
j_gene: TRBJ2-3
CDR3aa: CASSVDSHTDTQYF
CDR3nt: TGTGCCAGCAGCGTAGACTCCCACACAGATACGCAGTATTTT